The present T cell receptor (beta chain) was sequenced within a study of blood T cell repertoires in COVID-19. About the research overall: Researchers got acute and convalescent COVID-19 samples from the United States, Italy and Spain. T cells, B-cell-depleted T cells, or PBMCs provided the cDNA or gDNA that served as material.

Methods used by the authors: Reference gene primers were amplified, and this amplification served to estimate nucleated cell counts. TCRdb's copy holds only in-frame clones and misses some; the assay was immunoSEQ multiplex PCR. Clone size and the V and J calls come from that table; the DNA yielded D and trimming. This table has around 300,000 clones, around 90% appearing once. The CDR3 is 15 amino acids. Germline V gives CDR1 SGDLS, CDR2 YYNGEE. Between the trimmed V and J ends, which lost 2 bases and 4 bases, there was a span of 13 bases. Sequencing used peripheral blood. The chain joins TRBV9 to TRBJ1-5, with D possibly matching TRBD1 (6 bases). This TCR came from a man in his fifties or sixties with acute or convalescent COVID-19. The CDR3 spells CASSVGGRNNQPQHF. CDR3 coding DNA: TGTGCCAGCAGCGTGGGGGGGCGGAATAATCAGCCCCAGCATTTT.